The following is a T cell receptor (beta chain) sequence with its context. The CDR3 consists of 16 residues. The germline V and J ends were trimmed by 3 bases and 5 bases, with 18 bases remaining between them. The V gene's germline CDR1 is KGHDR and CDR2 SFDVKD. This sample was included in a study of blood T cell repertoires in COVID-19. As handled by the study authors: Quantification of nucleated cells was approximated via reference gene primer amplification. Method: immunoSEQ multiplex PCR; TCRdb's copy keeps in-frame clones and lacks some. Clone size and V and J calls were adopted from that table, with D and trimming inferred from the DNA. The sample yields nearly 350,000 clones, about 90% seen once.

Sequenced input: peripheral blood. This clonotype was obtained from a woman under 30 who had recovered from COVID-19. This chain connects TRBV24-1 to TRBJ1-1; maybe TRBD1 (5 bases). CDR3 region: CATSDPSQGGVTEAFF. The CDR3 bases are TGTGCCACCAGTGATCCCTCCCAGGGAGGTGTGACTGAAGCTTTCTTT.